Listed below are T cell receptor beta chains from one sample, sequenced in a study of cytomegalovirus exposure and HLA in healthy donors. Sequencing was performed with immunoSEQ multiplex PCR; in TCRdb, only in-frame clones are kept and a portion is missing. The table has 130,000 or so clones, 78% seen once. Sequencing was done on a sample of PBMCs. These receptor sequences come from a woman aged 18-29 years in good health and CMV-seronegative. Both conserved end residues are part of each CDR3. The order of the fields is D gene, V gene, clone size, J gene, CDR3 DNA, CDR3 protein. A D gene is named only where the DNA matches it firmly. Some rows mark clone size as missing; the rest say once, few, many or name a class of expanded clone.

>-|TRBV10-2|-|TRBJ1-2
TGCGCCAGCAGTGGCGACAGTCGTGGCTACACCTTC
CASSGDSRGYTF
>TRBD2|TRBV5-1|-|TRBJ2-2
TGCGCCAGCAGCCTACCGACTAGCGGGAGCGGGGAGCTGTTTTTT
CASSLPTSGSGELFF
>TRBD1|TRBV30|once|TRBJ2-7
TGTGCCTGGAGTGTACTCGGGCAGGGGGCCGACGAGCAGTACTTC
CAWSVLGQGADEQYF
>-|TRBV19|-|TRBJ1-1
TGTGCCAGTAGCTGGAACACTGAAGCTTTCTTT
CASSWNTEAFF
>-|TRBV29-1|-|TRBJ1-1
TGCAGCGTATCACTCGTCAGGGGTGGAACTGAAGCTTTCTTT
CSVSLVRGGTEAFF
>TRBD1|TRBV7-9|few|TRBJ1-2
TGTGCCAGCAGCTCTGGGACAGGCCAGATATACGGCTACACCTTC
CASSSGTGQIYGYTF
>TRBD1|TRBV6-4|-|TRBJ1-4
TGTGCCAGCAGTGATATTCGCTACAGGGGTGAAAAACTGTTTTTT
CASSDIRYRGEKLFF
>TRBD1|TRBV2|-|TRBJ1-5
TGTGCCAGCACGGGACAGGGAAGGAAGCCCCAGCATTTT
CASTGQGRKPQHF
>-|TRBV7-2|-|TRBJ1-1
TGTGCCAGCAGCTTCCGAGAGAACACTGAAGCTTTCTTT
CASSFRENTEAFF
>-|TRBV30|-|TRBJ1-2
TGTGCCTGGACCCCGGGGGGTTACTATGGCTACACCTTC
CAWTPGGYYGYTF
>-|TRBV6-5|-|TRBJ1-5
TGTGCCAGCAGAAGGGGGGGCGGGCAGCCCCAGCATTTT
CASRRGGGQPQHF